This T cell receptor beta chain was sequenced in a study of cytomegalovirus exposure and HLA in healthy donors. Notes on this clone: Its target is not known.

PCR was performed using 60 Vbeta and 13 Jbeta primers. Libraries were prepared by immunoSEQ multiplex PCR; TCRdb keeps only in-frame clonotypes and omits some of them. The table shows roughly 100,000 clones, with 70% to 75% occurring only once. Study-wide points: Researchers counted 150 to 200 TCR beta chains as cytomegalovirus-associated. TCR beta V segments were, for the most part, productive about 87% or about 30% of the time in an earlier analysis. Most TCR sequences were seen very rarely across donors, but some public TCRs occurred in many. V- and J-gene trimming in TCR beta was tied to a missense DCLRE1C variant by an analysis performed later.

Sample: PBMCs. This TCR was sampled from a man aged 40-55 years in good health and CMV-seronegative.

The CDR3 spells CASSKTGSDTQYF. The CDR3 DNA reads as TGTGCCAGCAGCAAGACAGGGAGTGATACGCAGTATTTT. V usage is TRBV13 and J usage is TRBJ2-3; 7 nucleotides line up with TRBD1. The germline gives CDR1 PRHDT, CDR2 FYEKMQ (reference sequence). Trimming cost V 5 bases and J 6 bases; bases outside gene matches: 5. The CDR3 has 13 residues.